This T cell receptor beta chain emerged from a study of OX40 agonist ivuxolimab in advanced cancers. On the study more broadly: Recorded diagnoses for dose-escalation patients were hepatocellular carcinoma, melanoma, renal cell or head and neck cancer. Checkpoint inhibitors had been given previously to around 38% of patients.

As for this clone: Its target is not known.

Whole-study results and caveats: Clonal expansion in partial responders at 0.1-3.0 mg/kg ranked among the lowest. Clonal expansion was seen in CD4+ and CD8+ blood T cells by week 6 at 0.1 to 3.0 mg/kg.

V shed 4 bases and J shed 11 bases, with 17 bases lying between them. Germline V gene sequence: CDR1 MNHNS, CDR2 SASEGT. The CDR3 totals 13 residues. Here immunoSEQ multiplex PCR was the method, and the copy in TCRdb shows in-frame clones only, minus some. The sample has approximately 90,000 clones, approximately 85% seen once; the top ten hold 3.5% to 4.5%. V gene TRBV6-1 combines with J gene TRBJ2-5; D is possibly TRBD1 or TRBD2 (5 bases each). The TCR was taken from an adult with an advanced solid tumor such as melanoma, head and neck, liver or kidney cancer. Material: CD4+ or CD8+ T cells sorted from blood, obtained in a trial of the OX40 agonist ivuxolimab. CDR3 sequence: CASSGHAIGEQYF. CDR3 in DNA: TGTGCCAGCAGTGGCCACGCGATAGGGGAGCAGTACTTC.